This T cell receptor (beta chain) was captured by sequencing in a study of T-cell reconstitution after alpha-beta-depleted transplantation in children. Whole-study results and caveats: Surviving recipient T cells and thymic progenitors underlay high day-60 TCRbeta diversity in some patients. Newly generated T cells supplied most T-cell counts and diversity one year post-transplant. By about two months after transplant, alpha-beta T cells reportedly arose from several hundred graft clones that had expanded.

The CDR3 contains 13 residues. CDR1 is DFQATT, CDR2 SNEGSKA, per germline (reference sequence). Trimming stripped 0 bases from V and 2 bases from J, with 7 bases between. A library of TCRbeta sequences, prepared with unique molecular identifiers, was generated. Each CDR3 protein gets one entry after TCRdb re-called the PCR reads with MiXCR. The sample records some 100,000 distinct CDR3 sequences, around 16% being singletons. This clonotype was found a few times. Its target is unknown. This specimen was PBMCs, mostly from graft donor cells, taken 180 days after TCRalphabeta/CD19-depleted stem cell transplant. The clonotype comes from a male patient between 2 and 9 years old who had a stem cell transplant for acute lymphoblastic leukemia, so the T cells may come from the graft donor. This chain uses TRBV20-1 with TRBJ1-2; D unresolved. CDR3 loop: CSARDPSNYGYTF. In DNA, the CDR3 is TGCAGTGCTAGAGATCCGTCGAACTATGGCTACACCTTC.